A single sample gave rise to the 18 T cell receptor beta chains below, sequenced in a study of blood T cells in healthy people across ages. Together with a sample-barcoded 5' primer, a J-beta primer mix was included in a second PCR lasting about 6 to 12 cycles. One entry per CDR3 protein results from TCRdb running MiXCR on the 5' RACE reads. The sample has around 1,100,000 distinct CDR3 sequences, more than 30% seen once. Input material: blood. These receptors were collected from a man younger than 30 in good health.

This clonotype occurred a few times. The V gene is TRBV20-1, the J gene TRBJ1-1; D uncertain. Germline V CDR1 and CDR2: DFQATT, SNEGSKA (reference sequence). The CDR3 covers 14 residues. V lost 6 bases and J lost 0, with 14 bases in between. The CDR3 coding sequence is TGCAGTGCGAGCGACACTCCCATGAACACTGAAGCTTTCTTT. Its protein is CSASDTPMNTEAFF.

The genes are TRBV7-8 and TRBJ2-1; D might be TRBD1 or TRBD2, each matching 5 bases. Trimming left V 1 base short and J 13 bases short, with 23 bases between. There are 16 residues in the CDR3. From germline, CDR1 is SGHVS and CDR2 FQNEAQ. This chain's CDR3 is CASSLGLTATGGTQFF. In DNA, the CDR3 is TGTGCCAGCAGCTTAGGGTTAACAGCTACAGGTGGGACCCAGTTCTTC.

This clonotype was counted only a few times. The chain joins TRBV29-1 to TRBJ2-3, with TRBD2 as a possible D gene (6 bases). Germline V CDR1 and CDR2: SQVTM, ANQGSEA. The CDR3 spans 14 residues. The V end was cut by 3 bases, the J end by 0 bases, with 10 bases between. The CDR3 region is CSVDSGTSTDTQYF. CDR3 coding DNA: TGCAGCGTTGACTCCGGGACTAGCACAGATACGCAGTATTTT.

This clonotype was picked up a small number of times. The chain uses TRBV30 and TRBJ1-1; no reliable D call. CDR3 length: 13 residues. Germline V lookup: CDR1 GTSNPN, CDR2 SVGIG (reference sequence). V gave up 0 bases and J gave up 1 base, with 6 bases separating them. CDR3 region: CAWSVYENTEAFF. For the CDR3, the DNA is TGTGCCTGGAGTGTATACGAGAACACTGAAGCTTTCTTT.

About this clonotype: The junction and the germline gene differ at one end; a read error may be behind it. The rearrangement uses TRBV12-3 or TRBV12-4 and TRBJ2-3, with TRBD2 identical over 7 bases. The CDR3 spans 14 residues. CDR3 sequence (DNA): TGTGCCAGCAGTTTGGGGGGGAGAGCAGATGCGCAGTATTTT. Translated, it gives CASSLGGRADAQYF.

The chain employs TRBV20-1 and TRBJ1-1; D gene unclear. V lost 8 bases and J lost 1, with 14 bases in between. This CDR3 is 13 amino acids long. The germline CDR1 and CDR2 sequences are DFQATT and SNEGSKA (reference sequence). CDR3 DNA: TGCAGTCCTAAAAGAGATGGGAACACTGAAGCTTTCTTT. Translated, it gives CSPKRDGNTEAFF.

The rearrangement uses TRBV9 and TRBJ1-6, with D perhaps matching TRBD1 (6 bases). CDR3 length: 13 amino acids. V was shortened by 3 bases and J by 9 bases, with 10 bases between the two germline ends. Germline loops: CDR1 SGDLS, CDR2 YYNGEE. This chain's CDR3 is CASSEQGGSPLHF. The CDR3 bases are TGTGCCAGCAGCGAACAGGGTGGTTCACCCCTCCACTTT.

This clonotype was observed a handful of times. This sequence joins TRBV27 and TRBJ2-7; D is uncertain. Looked up from germline, CDR1 is MNHEY and CDR2 is SMNVEV (reference sequence). The V end lost 6 bases, the J end lost 5 bases, and 11 bases lay between the germline ends. The CDR3 sequence is 12 residues long. This CDR3 is CASSQEPDEQYF. The CDR3 nucleotides are TGTGCCAGCAGCCAGGAACCGGACGAGCAGTACTTC.

This chain links TRBV2 with TRBJ1-1; 9 bases align to TRBD1. From germline, CDR1 is SNHLY and CDR2 FYNNEI. Trimming took 8 bases from V and 6 from J; bases not matched to a gene: 10. This CDR3 comprises 14 residues. The CDR3 nucleotides are TGTGCCAGCCTCGAACAGGGGGCTGTCGCTGAAGCTTTCTTT. Translating gives CASLEQGAVAEAFF.

This clonotype was counted a single time. The chain uses TRBV27 and TRBJ2-3; D is ambiguous. The CDR3 sequence is 14 residues long. In germline, CDR1 is MNHEY, CDR2 SMNVEV (reference sequence). The germline V and J ends were trimmed by 3 bases and 4 bases, with 11 bases remaining between them. The CDR3 region has the DNA TGTGCCAGCAGTTTGGAGCTGGGTTCAGATACGCAGTATTTT. It yields the protein CASSLELGSDTQYF.

V and J are TRBV9 and TRBJ1-2; D might be TRBD1 (6 bases). This CDR3 region has 15 residues. The germline CDR1 and CDR2 sequences are SGDLS and YYNGEE. With 0 bases removed from V and 0 bases from J, the gap between germline ends came to 9 bases. The CDR3 protein is CASSVGRGANYGYTF. CDR3 coding DNA: TGTGCCAGCAGCGTAGGCAGGGGAGCTAACTATGGCTACACCTTC.

The chain employs TRBV21-1 and TRBJ2-3; TRBD1 is the table's D call and was not checked against the DNA. TRBV21-1 is given as a pseudogene. The CDR3 is 16 residues long. The CDR3 DNA is TGTGCCAGCAGCTCCCGGACAGGGAGGGGTACAGATACGCAGTATTTT. It encodes CASSSRTGRGTDTQYF.

V is TRBV14 and J is TRBJ2-7; D is ambiguous. Germline CDR1 is SGHDN and CDR2 is FVKESK. The CDR3 consists of 16 residues. The germline V and J ends were trimmed by 0 bases and 7 bases, with 19 bases remaining between them. The CDR3 region is CASSQDSGVSYNEQYF. The CDR3 coding sequence is TGTGCCAGCAGCCAAGATAGTGGGGTTTCCTACAATGAGCAGTACTTC.

This clonotype was seen a few times. The chain has TRBV18 and TRBJ2-7; 7 positions agree with TRBD1. CDR3 length equals 14 residues. V shed 3 bases, J shed 6 bases, and the junction held 8 bases outside the gene matches. Germline CDR1 and CDR2: KGHSH and LQKENI. The CDR3 DNA reads TGTGCCAGCTCACCCGTAACACAGGGGATCGAGCAGTACTTC. Encoded protein: CASSPVTQGIEQYF.

The rearrangement links TRBV15 to TRBJ1-1; D is undetermined. The CDR3 covers 15 residues. Germline CDR1 reads LNHNV; CDR2 reads YYDKDF (reference sequence). The ends were cut back, 0 bases at V and 4 bases at J, with 12 bases in the middle. CDR3 DNA: TGTGCCACCAGCAGAGATCGGCTGATGAGCACTGAAGCTTTCTTT. Translated: CATSRDRLMSTEAFF.

This clonotype was counted only a few times. The chain links TRBV7-2 to TRBJ2-2, with unresolved D. Trimming pared 5 bases from V and 4 bases from J, leaving 8 bases between. The CDR3 covers 13 residues. Germline V CDR1 and CDR2: SGHTA, FQGNSA. CDR3 protein: CASSQELTGELFF. CDR3 nucleotides: TGTGCCAGCAGCCAAGAACTCACCGGGGAGCTGTTTTTT.

This clonotype appeared a few times. J is TRBJ2-3 and V is TRBV5-1; no clear D gene. The CDR3 contains 14 residues. Trimming removed 0 bases from V and 4 bases from J, with 9 bases in between. CDR1 SGHRS and CDR2 YFSETQ come from the germline V gene. The CDR3 protein is CASSLALGADTQYF. The CDR3 DNA follows: TGCGCCAGCAGCTTGGCCCTCGGTGCAGATACGCAGTATTTT.

This rearrangement joins TRBV24-1 to TRBJ2-5, with D unclear. V was pared by 4 bases and J by 3 bases, with 8 bases between. This CDR3 region has 13 residues. The V gene's germline CDR1 is KGHDR and CDR2 SFDVKD. CDR3 DNA sequence: TGTGCCACCAGTGAGGCCGAAAAAGAGACCCAGTACTTC. Translated: CATSEAEKETQYF.